This T cell receptor beta chain was retrieved from a study of blood T cell repertoires in COVID-19. Whole-study context: From the United States, Italy and Spain came samples of acute and convalescent COVID-19. Sources were T cells, B-cell-depleted T cells, or PBMCs; the material itself was cDNA or gDNA.

Followed over time, Seattle patients had been enrolled while infection was active. Under the authors' procedure: From reference gene primer amplification, estimates of nucleated cell counts were derived. Profiling relied on immunoSEQ multiplex PCR, and the TCRdb table lists in-frame clones only, not all of them. The D gene and trimming were derived from the DNA, and the V and J assignments and clone size from that table. Here the sample spans fewer than 200,000 clones, around nine tenths being singletons. The CDR3 is 15 amino acids. V was pared by 5 bases and J by 6 bases, with 17 bases between. Looked up from germline, CDR1 is LGHDT and CDR2 is YNNKEL (reference sequence).

The source material was peripheral blood. The clonotype was recovered from a woman aged 70-85 years with COVID-19, enrolled during active disease. The genes are TRBV3-1 (or the pseudogene TRBV3-2) and TRBJ2-1, with D possibly TRBD2 on 5 matching bases. The CDR3 nucleotides are TGTGCCAGCAGCAAAAGCGGAACCCCCCCCAATGAGCAGTTCTTC. Translated: CASSKSGTPPNEQFF.